The T cell receptor beta chain under discussion was sequenced for a study of T cell responses to AZD1222 COVID-19 vaccine. Clones were sequenced by immunoSEQ multiplex PCR, and TCRdb holds only the in-frame ones, with some missing. Here the sample spans fewer than 150,000 clones, around nine tenths being singletons. Trimming removed 8 bases from V and 5 bases from J; junction bases left unmatched: 10. The CDR3 spans 17 residues. Germline loops: CDR1 LNHNV, CDR2 YYDKDF (reference sequence). Findings of the study overall: Vaccination with two AZD1222 doses was followed by a rise in Spike-specific TCR breadth and depth.

In regard to this clone: Its antigen is as yet unknown.

The TCR originated in an adult in good health. The chain links TRBV15 to TRBJ2-2, with 14 nucleotides matching TRBD2. The sequencing here drew on peripheral blood, taken on day 0 of AZD1222 vaccination. CDR3 coding DNA: TGTGCCACCTCAAGAGGACTAGCGGGAGGTCGTACCGGGGAGCTGTTTTTT. This encodes CATSRGLAGGRTGELFF.